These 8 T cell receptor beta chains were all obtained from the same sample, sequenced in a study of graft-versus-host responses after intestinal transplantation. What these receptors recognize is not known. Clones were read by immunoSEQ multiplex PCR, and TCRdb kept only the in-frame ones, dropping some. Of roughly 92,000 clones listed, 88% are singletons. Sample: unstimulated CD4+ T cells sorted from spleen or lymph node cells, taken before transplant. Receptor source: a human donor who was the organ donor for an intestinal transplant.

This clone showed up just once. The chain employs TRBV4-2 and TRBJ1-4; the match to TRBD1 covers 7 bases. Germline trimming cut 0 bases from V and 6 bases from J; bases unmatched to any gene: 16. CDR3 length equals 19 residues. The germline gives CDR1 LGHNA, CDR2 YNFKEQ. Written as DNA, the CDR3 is TGTGCCAGCAGCCAAGACGCCCTCCACGACAGGGAGATAGATGAAAAACTGTTTTTT. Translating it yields CASSQDALHDREIDEKLFF.

CDR3 protein: CASSSLARGVAQYF. CDR3 in DNA: TGTGCCAGCAGCTCACTGGCGCGGGGGGTCGCGCAGTATTTT. The chain has TRBV6-6 and TRBJ2-3, with 8 bases identical to TRBD2. The CDR3 runs 14 residues. The germline gives CDR1 MNHNY, CDR2 SVGAGI (reference sequence). V was pared by 6 bases and J by 10 bases, with 12 bases of the junction left unmatched.

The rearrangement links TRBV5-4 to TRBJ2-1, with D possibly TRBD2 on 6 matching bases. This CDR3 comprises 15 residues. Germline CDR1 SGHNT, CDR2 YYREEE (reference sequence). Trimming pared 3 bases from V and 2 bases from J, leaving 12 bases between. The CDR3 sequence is CASSWDSQAYNEQFF. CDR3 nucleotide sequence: TGTGCCAGCAGCTGGGACTCCCAGGCCTACAATGAGCAGTTCTTC.

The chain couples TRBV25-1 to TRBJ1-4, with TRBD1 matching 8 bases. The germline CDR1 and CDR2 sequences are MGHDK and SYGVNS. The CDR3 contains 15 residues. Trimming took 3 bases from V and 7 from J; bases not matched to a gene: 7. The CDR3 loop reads CASSERTGWFEKLFF. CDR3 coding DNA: TGTGCCAGCAGTGAGAGGACAGGGTGGTTTGAAAAACTGTTTTTT.

CDR3 nucleotides: TGCGCCAGCAGCCAAATACAGGGGTACGAGCAGTACTTC. Translating it yields CASSQIQGYEQYF. This chain links TRBV4-3 with TRBJ2-5, with 7 bases that match TRBD1. The end of the DNA fits TRBJ2-7 better, so the J call may be wrong. CDR3 size: 13 residues. Germline V gene sequence: CDR1 LGHNA, CDR2 YSLEER.

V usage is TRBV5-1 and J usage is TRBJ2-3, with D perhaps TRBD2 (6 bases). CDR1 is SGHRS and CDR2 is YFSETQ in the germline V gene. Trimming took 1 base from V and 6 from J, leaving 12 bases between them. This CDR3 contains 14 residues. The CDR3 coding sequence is TGCGCCAGCAGCTTGCCCGGGAGTTCGGATACGCAGTATTTT. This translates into CASSLPGSSDTQYF.

CDR3 amino acids: CASSLGGWQRNTEAFF. DNA of the CDR3: TGTGCCAGCAGTTTGGGGGGATGGCAGAGGAACACTGAAGCTTTCTTT. The chain uses TRBV28 and TRBJ1-1; perhaps TRBD1 as D (5 bases). The germline V and J ends were trimmed by 3 bases and 1 base, with 15 bases remaining between them. Germline V lookup: CDR1 MDHEN, CDR2 SYDVKM. The CDR3 length is 16 residues.

The CDR3 coding sequence is TGTGCCAGCAGCGTAGTTGAGGGACAGGGGGCAGGGGGCTACACCTTC. Amino acid sequence: CASSVVEGQGAGGYTF. The chain recombines TRBV9 with TRBJ1-2, with 12 bases identical to TRBD1. Germline V lookup: CDR1 SGDLS, CDR2 YYNGEE. J gave up 8 bases and V 0 bases, and 8 bases lay outside the gene matches. The CDR3 has 16 amino acids.